These 22 T cell receptor beta chains were sequenced from one sample in a study of OX40 agonist ivuxolimab in advanced cancers. Method: immunoSEQ multiplex PCR; TCRdb's copy keeps in-frame clones and lacks some. The data hold about 62,000 clones, with 80% to 95% observed a single time. Sequencing used CD4+ or CD8+ T cells sorted from blood, obtained in a trial of the OX40 agonist ivuxolimab. The source is an adult with an advanced solid tumor such as melanoma, head and neck, liver or kidney cancer.

This chain joins TRBV7-9 and TRBJ1-1, with 8 positions matching TRBD1. Germline loops: CDR1 SEHNR, CDR2 FQNEAQ (reference sequence). Germline trimming cut 4 bases from V and 5 bases from J; bases unmatched to any gene: 6. The CDR3 is 14 amino acids. CDR3 bases: TGTGCCAGCAGCTCACAGGGGGTAGGGACTGAAGCTTTCTTT. Its protein is CASSSQGVGTEAFF.

Written as DNA, the CDR3 is TGCGCCAGCAGTGAGTCTGGTGAGAATCAGCCCCAGCATTTT. Its translation: CASSESGENQPQHF. The chain employs TRBV10-2 and TRBJ1-5; D is unclear. V gave up 0 bases and J gave up 4 bases, with 7 bases separating them. Germline values: CDR1 WSHSY, CDR2 SAAADI. CDR3 size: 14 residues.

The chain recombines TRBV10-2 with TRBJ1-5; the match to TRBD1 covers 7 bases. The CDR3 runs to 12 residues. After removal of 6 bases from V and 7 bases from J, the junction contained 3 bases not matched to a gene. In germline, CDR1 is WSHSY, CDR2 SAAADI. CDR3 in DNA: TGCGCCAGCAGACAGGGGCTCCAGCCCCAGCATTTT. It encodes CASRQGLQPQHF.

This clone occurred once. The CDR3 DNA reads as TGTGCCAGCAGAAAAGATCCTCTATATGGCTACACCTTC. Translated, it gives CASRKDPLYGYTF. The rearrangement links TRBV6-1 to TRBJ1-2; D unresolved. The length of the CDR3 is 13 residues. CDR1 is MNHNS, CDR2 SASEGT, per germline. V was pared by 6 bases and J by 5 bases, with 13 bases between.

V usage is TRBV5-5 and J usage is TRBJ2-2, with D possibly called TRBD1 or TRBD2 (5 bases each). Trimming took off 3 bases at V and 5 bases at J, with 11 bases between the two ends. Germline V gene sequence: CDR1 SGHKS, CDR2 YYEKEE (reference sequence). The CDR3 is 14 amino acids. This chain's CDR3 is CASSSGPGTGELFF. In DNA, the CDR3 is TGTGCCAGCAGCTCGGGGCCAGGGACCGGGGAGCTGTTTTTT.

DNA of the CDR3: TGTGCCAGCAGCTCCCATTTTCGGGACAGTGAAGCTTTCTTT. It yields the protein CASSSHFRDSEAFF. V gene TRBV7-9 combines with J gene TRBJ1-1; 7 bases are a match to TRBD1. Losses at the gene ends were 4 bases for V and 7 bases for J; bases not matched to a gene: 9. This CDR3 comprises 14 residues. Germline loops: CDR1 SEHNR, CDR2 FQNEAQ (reference sequence). The entire variable domain, with the rest obtained from reference TRBV7-9 and TRBJ1-1, is as follows: DTGVSQNPRHKITKRGQNVTFRCDPISEHNRLYWYRQTLGQGPEFLTYFQNEAQLEKSRLLSDRFSAERPKGSFSTLEIQRTEQGDSAMYLCASSSHFRDSEAFFGQGTRLTVV.

Here the CDR3 DNA reads TGCGCCAGCAGCCGTTCCCGGGACGCCGACTACGAGCAGTACTTC. It yields the protein CASSRSRDADYEQYF. This chain connects TRBV4-1 to TRBJ2-7; tentatively, D is TRBD1 or TRBD2 (5 bases each). Germline CDR1 MGHRA, CDR2 YSYEKL. This CDR3 region has 15 residues. Trimming stripped 4 bases from V and 3 bases from J, with 16 bases between.

The chain couples TRBV5-1 to TRBJ2-7; D remains ambiguous. Germline CDR1 SGHRS, CDR2 YFSETQ. V lost 1 base to trimming and J lost 0 bases, with 11 bases between them. CDR3 length equals 15 residues. The CDR3 nucleotides read TGCGCCAGCAGCTTGTTAGGTGGCCGCTCCTACGAGCAGTACTTC. Amino acid sequence: CASSLLGGRSYEQYF.

The chain is built from TRBV21-1 and TRBJ2-4; TRBD2 reflects the table's D call only, with no check against the DNA. TRBV21-1 is given as a pseudogene. This CDR3 is 11 amino acids long. As DNA, the CDR3 is TGTGCCACCCCGCGGGGGGACATTCAGTACTTC. It specifies CATPRGDIQYF.

This rearrangement joins TRBV7-3 to TRBJ2-1; TRBD1 matches 7 bases. From germline, CDR1 is SGHTA and CDR2 FQGTGA. The CDR3 sequence is 16 residues long. V was pared by 5 bases and J by 0 bases, with 7 bases of the junction left unmatched. CDR3 sequence (DNA): TGTGCCAGCAGCAAAGACAGGGATCCCTCCTACAATGAGCAGTTCTTC. Its protein is CASSKDRDPSYNEQFF.

DNA for the CDR3: TGTGCCAGCAGTACCGACGGGACAGGGATTTACAATGAGCAGTTCTTC. Amino acids: CASSTDGTGIYNEQFF. V gene TRBV27 combines with J gene TRBJ2-1; 9 bases map to TRBD1. Germline V gives CDR1 MNHEY, CDR2 SMNVEV (reference sequence). Losses at the gene ends were 5 bases for V and 4 bases for J; bases not matched to a gene: 9. The CDR3 consists of 16 residues.

The V gene is TRBV6-5, the J gene TRBJ1-1; D is uncertain. The CDR3 consists of 14 residues. V lost 7 bases, J lost 9 bases, and 21 bases lay in between. In germline, CDR1 is MNHEY, CDR2 SVGAGI. DNA of the CDR3: TGTGCCAGCATTAGACGGGTCAGCGATACCCAAGCTTTCTTT. Translated: CASIRRVSDTQAFF.

The rearrangement uses TRBV5-4 and TRBJ2-3; D unclear. The ends were cut back, 0 bases at V and 5 bases at J, with 4 bases in the middle. There are 12 residues in the CDR3. The V gene's germline CDR1 is SGHNT and CDR2 YYREEE (reference sequence). The CDR3 nucleotides read TGTGCCAGCAGCTTGGTCGGAGATACGCAGTATTTT. Its protein is CASSLVGDTQYF.

The CDR3 DNA sequence: TGCGCCAGCAGCTCGGGACAGGGGTCCTACGAGCAGTACTTC. Translation gives CASSSGQGSYEQYF. V gene TRBV5-1 combines with J gene TRBJ2-7, with 10 bases fitting TRBD1. This CDR3 is 14 amino acids long. Germline loops: CDR1 SGHRS, CDR2 YFSETQ. V shed 3 bases and J 1 base; nucleotides not matched to a gene: 1.

The gene calls are TRBV7-9 and TRBJ1-2; possible D gene TRBD1, 6 bases. Germline V gene sequence: CDR1 SEHNR, CDR2 FQNEAQ (reference sequence). The CDR3 runs to 14 residues. Trimming left V 6 bases short and J 8 bases short, with 19 bases between. CDR3 residues: CASSRGALMYGYTF. In nucleotides, the CDR3 is TGTGCCAGCAGTCGGGGGGCGCTCATGTACGGCTACACCTTC.

This clone came up once. V gene TRBV5-1 combines with J gene TRBJ1-2; 8 nucleotides match TRBD1. V dropped 4 bases and J dropped 8; count of bases not matched to a gene: 7. CDR1 is SGHRS, CDR2 YFSETQ, per germline. There are 13 residues in the CDR3. DNA for the CDR3: TGCGCCAGCAGCCCGACAGGGGTGAGCGGCTACACCTTC. As protein: CASSPTGVSGYTF.

The chain joins TRBV6-6 to TRBJ2-7, with D possibly being TRBD1 (5 bases). Per germline, CDR1 MNHNY and CDR2 SVGAGI (reference sequence). The CDR3 sequence is 11 residues long. V lost 4 bases, J lost 7 bases, and 8 bases lay in between. The DNA of the CDR3 is TGTGCCAGCAGTTGGACAACTGAGCAGTACTTC. Residues: CASSWTTEQYF.

The chain employs TRBV20-1 and TRBJ1-2, with D unclear. V lost 0 bases to trimming and J lost 14 bases, with 10 bases between them. Germline CDR1 reads DFQATT; CDR2 reads SNEGSKA (reference sequence). CDR3 length: 10 amino acids. CDR3 sequence reads: CSAREVGLTF. Here the CDR3 DNA reads TGCAGTGCTAGAGAGGTCGGGCTGACCTTC.

The chain has TRBV6-1 and TRBJ1-1; TRBD1 is a possible D gene (5 bases). Germline V gene data show CDR1 as MNHNS and CDR2 as SASEGT. The ends were cut back, 2 bases at V and 11 bases at J, with 18 bases in the middle. The CDR3 spans 14 residues. The CDR3 protein is CASSELGTDLGAFF. The CDR3 region has the DNA TGTGCCAGCAGTGAACTTGGGACTGACCTAGGCGCTTTCTTT.

The gene calls are TRBV29-1 and TRBJ2-7; D might be TRBD1 or TRBD2, each matching 6 bases. The CDR3 contains 12 residues. Per germline, CDR1 SQVTM and CDR2 ANQGSEA. The CDR3 protein is CTAGAGPNEQYF. CDR3 nucleotide sequence: TGCACCGCAGGGGCGGGACCGAACGAGCAGTACTTC.

This chain links TRBV6-1 with TRBJ1-5; tentatively, D is TRBD1 (6 bases). CDR1 MNHNS and CDR2 SASEGT come from the germline V gene. Deletions cut 6 bases from V and 3 bases from J, with 15 bases between. CDR3 length equals 15 residues. CDR3 coding DNA: TGTGCCAGCAGCCCTGGGGGCACCGTCAATCAGCCCCAGCATTTT. Amino acids: CASSPGGTVNQPQHF.

The rearrangement joins TRBV19 to TRBJ1-1; a weak D match, TRBD1 (5 bases). From germline, CDR1 is LNHDA and CDR2 SQIVND (reference sequence). The CDR3 has 12 amino acids. V lost 7 bases and J lost 7, with 13 bases in between. CDR3 DNA sequence: TGTGCCAGTAACGACAGACCGTATGAAGCTTTCTTT. It codes for CASNDRPYEAFF.